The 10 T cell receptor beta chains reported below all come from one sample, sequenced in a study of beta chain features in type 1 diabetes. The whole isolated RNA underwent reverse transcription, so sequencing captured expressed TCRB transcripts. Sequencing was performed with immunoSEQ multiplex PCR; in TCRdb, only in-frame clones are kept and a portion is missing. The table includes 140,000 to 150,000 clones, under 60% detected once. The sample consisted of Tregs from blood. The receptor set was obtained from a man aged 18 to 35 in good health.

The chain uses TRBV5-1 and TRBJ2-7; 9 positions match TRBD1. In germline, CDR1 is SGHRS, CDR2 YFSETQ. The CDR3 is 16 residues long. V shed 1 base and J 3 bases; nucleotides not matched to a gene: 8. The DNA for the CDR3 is TGCGCCAGCAGCTTGCTCCACAGGGGGCCAATCTACGAGCAGTACTTC. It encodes CASSLLHRGPIYEQYF. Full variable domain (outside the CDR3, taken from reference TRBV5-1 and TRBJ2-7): KAGVTQTPRYLIKTRGQQVTLSCSPISGHRSVSWYQQTPGQGLQFLFEYFSETQRNKGNFPGRFSGRQFSNSRSEMNVSTLELGDSALYLCASSLLHRGPIYEQYFGPGTRLTVT.

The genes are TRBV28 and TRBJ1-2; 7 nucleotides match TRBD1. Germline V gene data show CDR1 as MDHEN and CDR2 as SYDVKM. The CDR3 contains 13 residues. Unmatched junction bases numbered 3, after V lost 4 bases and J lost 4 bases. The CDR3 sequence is CASSSGGLYGYTF. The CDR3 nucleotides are TGTGCCAGCAGTTCAGGGGGTCTCTATGGCTACACCTTC.

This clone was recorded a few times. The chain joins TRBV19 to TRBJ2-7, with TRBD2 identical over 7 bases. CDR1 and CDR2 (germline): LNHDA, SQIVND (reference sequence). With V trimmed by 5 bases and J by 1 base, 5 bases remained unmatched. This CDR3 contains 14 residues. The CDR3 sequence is CASSVRAGSYEQYF. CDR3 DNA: TGTGCCAGTAGTGTGAGAGCGGGATCCTACGAGCAGTACTTC.

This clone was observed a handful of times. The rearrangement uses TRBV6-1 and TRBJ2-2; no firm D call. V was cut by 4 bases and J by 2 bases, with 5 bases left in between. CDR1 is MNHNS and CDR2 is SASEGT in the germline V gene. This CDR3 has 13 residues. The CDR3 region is CASSGSNTGELFF. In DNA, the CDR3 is TGTGCCAGCAGTGGTTCTAACACCGGGGAGCTGTTTTTT.

The CDR3 DNA sequence: TGCGCCAGCAGCTTATATGACTCCTTTTACGAGCAGTACTTC. This encodes CASSLYDSFYEQYF. V usage is TRBV5-1 and J usage is TRBJ2-7; no reliable D call. The CDR3 runs to 14 residues. Germline CDR1 SGHRS, CDR2 YFSETQ. Trimming left V 2 bases short and J 4 bases short, with 13 bases between.

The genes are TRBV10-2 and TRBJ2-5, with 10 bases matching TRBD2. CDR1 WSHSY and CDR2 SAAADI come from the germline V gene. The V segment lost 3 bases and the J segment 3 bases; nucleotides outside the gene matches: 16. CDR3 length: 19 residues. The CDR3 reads CASSEDASGGLGLEETQYF. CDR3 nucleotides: TGCGCCAGCAGTGAAGATGCTAGCGGGGGCCTAGGGTTAGAAGAGACCCAGTACTTC.

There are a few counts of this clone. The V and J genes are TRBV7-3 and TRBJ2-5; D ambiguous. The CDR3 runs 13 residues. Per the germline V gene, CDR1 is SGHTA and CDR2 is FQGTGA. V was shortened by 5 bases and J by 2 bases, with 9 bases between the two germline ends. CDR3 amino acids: CASSRGSQETQYF. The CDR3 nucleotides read TGTGCCAGCAGCCGAGGATCGCAAGAGACCCAGTACTTC.

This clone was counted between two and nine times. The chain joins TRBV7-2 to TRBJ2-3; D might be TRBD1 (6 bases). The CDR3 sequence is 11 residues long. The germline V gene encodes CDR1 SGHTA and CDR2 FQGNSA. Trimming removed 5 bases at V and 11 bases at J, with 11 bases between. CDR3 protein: CASSLDRKQYF. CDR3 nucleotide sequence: TGTGCCAGCAGCCTAGACAGGAAGCAGTATTTT.

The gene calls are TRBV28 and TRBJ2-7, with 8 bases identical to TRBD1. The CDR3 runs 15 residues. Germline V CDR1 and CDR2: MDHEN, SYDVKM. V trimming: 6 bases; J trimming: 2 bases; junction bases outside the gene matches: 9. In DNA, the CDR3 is TGTGCCAGCAGGCAAAGACAGGGGTTTACCTACGAGCAGTACTTC. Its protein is CASRQRQGFTYEQYF.

The CDR3 reads CASSLGLAGNYEQYF. CDR3 in DNA: TGTGCCAGCAGCTTAGGTCTAGCGGGGAACTACGAGCAGTACTTC. The V gene is TRBV5-4, the J gene TRBJ2-7; 9 bases match TRBD2. V lost 2 bases to trimming and J lost 3 bases; unmatched junction nucleotides: 6. The V gene's germline CDR1 is SGHNT and CDR2 YYREEE (reference sequence). The CDR3 loop spans 15 amino acids.